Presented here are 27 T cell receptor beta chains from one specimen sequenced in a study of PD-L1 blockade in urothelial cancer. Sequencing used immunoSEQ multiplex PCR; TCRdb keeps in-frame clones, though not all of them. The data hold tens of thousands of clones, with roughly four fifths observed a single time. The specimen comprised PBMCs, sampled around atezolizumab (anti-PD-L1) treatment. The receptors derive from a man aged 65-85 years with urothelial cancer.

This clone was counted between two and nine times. The CDR3, as DNA: TGTGCCACCAGCAGATCCCGGGTGACAGATACGCAGTATTTT. Translating gives CATSRSRVTDTQYF. The gene calls are TRBV15 and TRBJ2-3; D is unresolved. This CDR3 has 14 amino acids. Germline V gene lookup returns CDR1 LNHNV and CDR2 YYDKDF (reference sequence). The V end was cut by 2 bases, the J end by 3 bases, with 9 bases between.

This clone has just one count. CDR3 amino acids: CASSPRTGRTFYAEAFF. CDR3 in DNA: TGTGCCAGCAGCCCCAGGACAGGGAGAACCTTCTACGCTGAAGCTTTCTTT. V and J are TRBV7-8 and TRBJ1-1, with 8 positions matching TRBD1. The germline gives CDR1 SGHVS, CDR2 FQNEAQ. CDR3 length: 17 residues. V shed 5 bases, J shed 6 bases, and the junction held 17 bases outside the gene matches.

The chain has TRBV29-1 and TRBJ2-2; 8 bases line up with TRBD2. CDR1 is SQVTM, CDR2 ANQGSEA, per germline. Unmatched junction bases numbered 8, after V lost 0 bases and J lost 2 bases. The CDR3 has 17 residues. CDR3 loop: CSVEDFGSGANTGELFF. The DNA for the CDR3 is TGCAGCGTTGAAGATTTTGGTAGCGGGGCAAACACCGGGGAGCTGTTTTTT.

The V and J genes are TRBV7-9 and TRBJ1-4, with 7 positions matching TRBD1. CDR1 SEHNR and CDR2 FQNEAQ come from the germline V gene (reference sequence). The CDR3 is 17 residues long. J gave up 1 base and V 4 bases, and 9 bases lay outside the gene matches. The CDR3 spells CASSSRDSGGTNEKLFF. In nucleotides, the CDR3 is TGTGCCAGCAGCTCCCGGGACAGTGGTGGAACTAATGAAAAACTGTTTTTT.

CDR3 in DNA: TGTGCCAGCAGCTTAGGGACTAGCGCTCCCTACGAGCAGTACTTC. It translates to CASSLGTSAPYEQYF. The chain links TRBV7-3 to TRBJ2-7; TRBD2 agrees at 10 bases. Germline V lookup: CDR1 SGHTA, CDR2 FQGTGA. This CDR3 contains 15 residues. Trimming removed 2 bases from V and 2 bases from J; junction bases left unmatched: 3.

Here the CDR3 reads CASSYGFRRPYGYTF. CDR3 DNA: TGTGCCAGCAGTTACGGCTTTAGGAGGCCCTATGGCTACACCTTC. This chain links TRBV6-6 with TRBJ1-2; D not resolved. With 2 bases removed from V and 4 bases from J, the gap between germline ends came to 14 bases. Germline V gene data show CDR1 as MNHNY and CDR2 as SVGAGI (reference sequence). The CDR3 has 15 amino acids.

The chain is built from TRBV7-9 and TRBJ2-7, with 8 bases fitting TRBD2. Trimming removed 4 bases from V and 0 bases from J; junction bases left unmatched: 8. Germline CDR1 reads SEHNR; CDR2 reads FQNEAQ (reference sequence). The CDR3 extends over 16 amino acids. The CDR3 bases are TGTGCCAGCAGCTACCCCGGGACTAGGGGCTCCTACGAGCAGTACTTC. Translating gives CASSYPGTRGSYEQYF.

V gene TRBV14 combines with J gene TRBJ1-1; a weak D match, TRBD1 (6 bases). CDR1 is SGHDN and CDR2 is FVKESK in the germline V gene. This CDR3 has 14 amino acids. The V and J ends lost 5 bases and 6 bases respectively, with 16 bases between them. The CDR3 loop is CASSIRTESAEAFF. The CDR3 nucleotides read TGTGCCAGCAGCATCCGGACAGAATCGGCTGAAGCTTTCTTT.

The CDR3 DNA reads TGTGCCAGCAGTGAAAGTACCGGGGGTCGATACGAGCAGTACTTC. As protein: CASSESTGGRYEQYF. The chain carries TRBV2 and TRBJ2-7; the D gene is possibly TRBD2 (6 bases). The CDR3 runs to 15 residues. Germline lookup yields CDR1 SNHLY and CDR2 FYNNEI. Trimming took off 2 bases at V and 4 bases at J, with 15 bases between the two ends.

The CDR3 DNA sequence: TGTGCCAGCAGTGGATGGGGCCAGGCCTACGAGCAGTACTTC. Translated: CASSGWGQAYEQYF. The J gene is TRBJ2-7, the V gene TRBV25-1; D perhaps matches TRBD1 (5 bases). Trimming took 4 bases from V and 2 from J, leaving 12 bases between them. The CDR3 has 14 residues. Germline CDR1 and CDR2: MGHDK and SYGVNS.

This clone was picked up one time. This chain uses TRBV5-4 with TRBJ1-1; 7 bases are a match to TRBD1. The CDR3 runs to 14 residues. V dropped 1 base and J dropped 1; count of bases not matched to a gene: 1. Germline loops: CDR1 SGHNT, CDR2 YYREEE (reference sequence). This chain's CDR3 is CASSLRQGNTEAFF. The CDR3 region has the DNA TGTGCCAGCAGCTTGAGACAGGGGAACACTGAAGCTTTCTTT.

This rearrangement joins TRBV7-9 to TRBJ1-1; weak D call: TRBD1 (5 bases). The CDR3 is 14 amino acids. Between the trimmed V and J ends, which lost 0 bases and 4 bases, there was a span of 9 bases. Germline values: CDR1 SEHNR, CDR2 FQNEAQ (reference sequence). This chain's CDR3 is CASSLAGHGTEAFF. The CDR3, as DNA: TGTGCCAGCAGCTTAGCGGGGCATGGCACTGAAGCTTTCTTT.

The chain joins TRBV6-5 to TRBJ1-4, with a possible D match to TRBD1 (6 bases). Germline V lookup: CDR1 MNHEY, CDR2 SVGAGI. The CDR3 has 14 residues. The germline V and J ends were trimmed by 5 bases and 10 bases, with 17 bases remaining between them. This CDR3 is CASSGDNVLGKLFF. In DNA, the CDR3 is TGTGCCAGCAGTGGGGACAATGTCCTCGGAAAACTGTTTTTT.

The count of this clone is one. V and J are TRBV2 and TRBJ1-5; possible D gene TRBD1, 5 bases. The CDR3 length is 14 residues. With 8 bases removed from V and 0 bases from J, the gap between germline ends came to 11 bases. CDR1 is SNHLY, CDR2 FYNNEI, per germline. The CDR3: CASAQGYSNQPQHF. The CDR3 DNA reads TGTGCCAGCGCCCAGGGATATAGCAATCAGCCCCAGCATTTT. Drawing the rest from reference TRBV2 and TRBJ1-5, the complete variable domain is EPEVTQTPSHQVTQMGQEVILRCVPISNHLYFYWYRQILGQKVEFLVSFYNNEISEKSEIFDDQFSVERPDGSNFTLKIRSTKLEDSAMYFCASAQGYSNQPQHFGDGTRLSIL.

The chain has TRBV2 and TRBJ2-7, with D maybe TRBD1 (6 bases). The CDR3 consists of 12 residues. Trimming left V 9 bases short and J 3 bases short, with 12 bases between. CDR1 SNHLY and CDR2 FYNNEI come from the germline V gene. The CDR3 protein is CASTAQGYEQYF. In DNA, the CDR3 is TGTGCCAGTACTGCACAGGGCTACGAGCAGTACTTC.

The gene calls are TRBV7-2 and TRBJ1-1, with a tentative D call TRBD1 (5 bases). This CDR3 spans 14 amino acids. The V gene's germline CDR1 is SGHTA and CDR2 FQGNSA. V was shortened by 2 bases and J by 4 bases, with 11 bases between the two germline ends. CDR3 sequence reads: CASSLSRGGTEAFF. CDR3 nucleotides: TGTGCCAGCAGCTTATCGAGGGGAGGCACTGAAGCTTTCTTT.

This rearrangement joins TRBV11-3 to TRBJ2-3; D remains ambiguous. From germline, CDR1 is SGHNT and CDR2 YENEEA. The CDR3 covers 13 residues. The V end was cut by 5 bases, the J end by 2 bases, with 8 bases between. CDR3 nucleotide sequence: TGTGCCAGCAGCCCCCCCTACACAGATACGCAGTATTTT. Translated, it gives CASSPPYTDTQYF.

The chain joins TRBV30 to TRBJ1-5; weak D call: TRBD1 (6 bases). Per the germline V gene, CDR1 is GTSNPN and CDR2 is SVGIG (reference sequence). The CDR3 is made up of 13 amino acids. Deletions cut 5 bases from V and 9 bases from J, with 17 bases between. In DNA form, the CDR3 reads TGTGCCTGGCGGGACAACGTGGGAAGGCCCCAGCATTTT. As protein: CAWRDNVGRPQHF.

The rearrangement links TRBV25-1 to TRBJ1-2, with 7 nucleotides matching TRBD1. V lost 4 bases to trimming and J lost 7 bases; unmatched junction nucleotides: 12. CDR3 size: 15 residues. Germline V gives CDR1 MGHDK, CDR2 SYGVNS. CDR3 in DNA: TGTGCCAGCAGTGGAATAAGGACAGGAAAGGCTGGCTACACCTTC. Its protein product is CASSGIRTGKAGYTF.

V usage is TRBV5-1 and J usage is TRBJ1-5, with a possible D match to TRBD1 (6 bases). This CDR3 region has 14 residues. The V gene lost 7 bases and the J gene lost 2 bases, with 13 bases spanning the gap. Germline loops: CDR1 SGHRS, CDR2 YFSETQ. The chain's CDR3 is CASAPGDGNQPQHF. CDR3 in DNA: TGCGCCAGCGCGCCAGGGGATGGCAATCAGCCCCAGCATTTT.

In DNA form, the CDR3 reads TGTGCCAGCAGCTTAGAGGGTCAAGGGGAAGGCTATGGCTACACCTTC. Protein sequence: CASSLEGQGEGYGYTF. The gene calls are TRBV7-8 and TRBJ1-2, with D tentatively TRBD1 (5 bases). The CDR3 consists of 16 residues. V dropped 1 base and J dropped 4 bases, with 16 bases sitting between them. The V gene's germline CDR1 is SGHVS and CDR2 FQNEAQ.

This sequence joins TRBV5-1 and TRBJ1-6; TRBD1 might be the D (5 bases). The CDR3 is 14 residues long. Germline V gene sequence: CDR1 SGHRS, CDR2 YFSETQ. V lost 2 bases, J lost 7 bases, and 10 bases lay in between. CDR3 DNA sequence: TGCGCCAGCAGCTTCGACACAGGAAATTCACCCCTCCACTTT. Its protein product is CASSFDTGNSPLHF.

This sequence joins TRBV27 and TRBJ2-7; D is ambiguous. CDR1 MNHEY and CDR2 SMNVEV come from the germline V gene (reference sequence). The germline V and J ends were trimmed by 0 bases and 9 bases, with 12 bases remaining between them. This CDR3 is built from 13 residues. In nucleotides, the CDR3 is TGTGCCAGCAGTTTATCGAGTATTTCCTTGCAGTACTTC. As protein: CASSLSSISLQYF.

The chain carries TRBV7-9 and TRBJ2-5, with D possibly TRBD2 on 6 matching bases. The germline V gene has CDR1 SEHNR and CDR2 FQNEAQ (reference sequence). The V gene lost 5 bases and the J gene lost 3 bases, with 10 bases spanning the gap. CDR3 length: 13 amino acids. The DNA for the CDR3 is TGTGCCAGCAGCCGCGGGGCCAAAGAGACCCAGTACTTC. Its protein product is CASSRGAKETQYF.

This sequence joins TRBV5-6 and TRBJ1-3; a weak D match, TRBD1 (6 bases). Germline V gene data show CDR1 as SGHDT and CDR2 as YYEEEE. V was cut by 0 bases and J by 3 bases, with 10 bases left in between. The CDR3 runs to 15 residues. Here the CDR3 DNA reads TGTGCCAGCAGCTTGGCAGCAGGGGTTGGAAACACCATATATTTT. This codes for CASSLAAGVGNTIYF.

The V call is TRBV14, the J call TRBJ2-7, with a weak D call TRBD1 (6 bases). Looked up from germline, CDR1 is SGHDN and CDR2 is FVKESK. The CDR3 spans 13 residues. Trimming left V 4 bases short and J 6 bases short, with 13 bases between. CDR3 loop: CASSRGPTLEQYF. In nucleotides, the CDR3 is TGTGCCAGCAGCCGGGGGCCTACCCTCGAGCAGTACTTC.

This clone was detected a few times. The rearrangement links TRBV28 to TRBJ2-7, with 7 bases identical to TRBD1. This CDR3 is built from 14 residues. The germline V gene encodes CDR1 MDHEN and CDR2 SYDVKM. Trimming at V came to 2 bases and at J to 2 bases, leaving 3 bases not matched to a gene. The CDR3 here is CASSLVGQTYEQYF. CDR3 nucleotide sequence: TGTGCCAGCAGTTTAGTGGGACAGACCTACGAGCAGTACTTC.